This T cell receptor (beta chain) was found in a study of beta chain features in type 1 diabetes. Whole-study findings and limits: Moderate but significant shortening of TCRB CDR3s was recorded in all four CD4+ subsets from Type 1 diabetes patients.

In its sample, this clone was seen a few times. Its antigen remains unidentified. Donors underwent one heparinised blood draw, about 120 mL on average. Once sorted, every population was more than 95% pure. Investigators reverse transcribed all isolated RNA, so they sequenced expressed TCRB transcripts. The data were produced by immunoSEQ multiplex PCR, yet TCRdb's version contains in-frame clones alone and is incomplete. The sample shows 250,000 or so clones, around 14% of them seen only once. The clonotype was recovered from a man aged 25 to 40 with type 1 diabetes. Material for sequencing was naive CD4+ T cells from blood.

CDR3 protein: CASRWTGGSLGGYTF. In DNA, the CDR3 is TGTGCCAGCAGGTGGACAGGGGGCTCTTTGGGCGGCTACACCTTC. The chain recombines TRBV7-9 with TRBJ1-2; the match to TRBD1 covers 11 bases. The CDR3 has 15 residues. Trimming at V came to 6 bases and at J to 8 bases, leaving 11 bases not matched to a gene. CDR1 and CDR2 from the germline V gene are SEHNR and FQNEAQ (reference sequence).